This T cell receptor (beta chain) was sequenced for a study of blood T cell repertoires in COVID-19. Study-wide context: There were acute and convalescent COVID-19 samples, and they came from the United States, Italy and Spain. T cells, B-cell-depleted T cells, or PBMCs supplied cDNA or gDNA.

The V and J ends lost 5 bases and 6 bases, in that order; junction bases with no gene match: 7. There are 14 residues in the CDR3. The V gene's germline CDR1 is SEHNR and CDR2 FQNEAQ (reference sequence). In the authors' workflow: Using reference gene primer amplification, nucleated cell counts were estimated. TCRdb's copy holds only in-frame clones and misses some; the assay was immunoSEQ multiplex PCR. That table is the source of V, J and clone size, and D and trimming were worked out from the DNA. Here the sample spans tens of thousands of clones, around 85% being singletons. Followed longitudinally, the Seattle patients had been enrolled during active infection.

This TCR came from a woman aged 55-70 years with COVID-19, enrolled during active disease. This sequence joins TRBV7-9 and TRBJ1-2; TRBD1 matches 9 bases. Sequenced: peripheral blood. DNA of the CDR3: TGTGCCAGCAGCAGGGACAGGGTATGGGATGGCTACACCTTC. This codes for CASSRDRVWDGYTF.